This T cell receptor (beta chain) was identified during a study of response to subunit inactivated influenza vaccine. Overall study findings and caveats: Each seasonal influenza vaccination, the authors suggested, recruits few new T cells.

Remarks on this clonotype: Its antigen is unidentified. One base away lies a much larger clone, so this may be a sequencing read error.

CDR3 size: 12 residues. Germline-derived CDR1 and CDR2 are DFQATT and SNEGSKA (reference sequence). One entry per CDR3 protein, called by TCRdb with MiXCR from the RT-PCR reads. The data contain 550,000 to 600,000 distinct CDR3 sequences, around 11% of them seen just once; the ten biggest clones take up 9.5% to 13%. The V gene is TRBV20-1, the J gene TRBJ2-1; D perhaps matches TRBD1 (6 bases). The receptor comes from a man in his forties or fifties who received an inactivated influenza vaccine. The sample consisted of PBMCs from blood, taken on the day of vaccination. CDR3 DNA: TGCGGTGCACCTGGGACAATCGATGAGCAGTTCTTC. It specifies CGAPGTIDEQFF.